This T cell receptor beta chain was documented in a study of blood T cell repertoires in COVID-19. Original analysis: Estimation of nucleated cell counts was performed using reference gene primer amplification. Here immunoSEQ multiplex PCR was the method, and the copy in TCRdb shows in-frame clones only, minus some. Clone size and the V and J calls come from that table; the DNA yielded D and trimming. This table has 110,000 to 150,000 clones, around 86% appearing once. This sequence was found in a human donor in a cohort sampled during active COVID-19. The sequenced material came from peripheral blood.

As DNA, the CDR3 is TGCGCCAGCAGCTTAAGGACTAGCGGAGAGACCCAGTACTTC. This gives the protein CASSLRTSGETQYF. J is TRBJ2-5 and V is TRBV5-1; TRBD2 agrees at 10 bases. The V gene's germline CDR1 is SGHRS and CDR2 YFSETQ. V dropped 2 bases and J dropped 4; count of bases not matched to a gene: 2. This CDR3 has 14 amino acids.